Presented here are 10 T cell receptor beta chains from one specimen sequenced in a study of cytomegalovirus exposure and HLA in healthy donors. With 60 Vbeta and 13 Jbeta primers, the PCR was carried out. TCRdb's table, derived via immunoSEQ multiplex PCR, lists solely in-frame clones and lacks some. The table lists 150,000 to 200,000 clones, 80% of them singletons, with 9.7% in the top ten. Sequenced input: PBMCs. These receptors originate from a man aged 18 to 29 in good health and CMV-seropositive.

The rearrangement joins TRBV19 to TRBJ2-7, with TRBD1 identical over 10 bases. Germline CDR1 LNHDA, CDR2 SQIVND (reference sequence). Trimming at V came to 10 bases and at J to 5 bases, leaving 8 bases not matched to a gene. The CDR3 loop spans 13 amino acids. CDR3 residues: CATRDRGGDEQYF. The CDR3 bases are TGTGCCACCCGGGACAGGGGAGGCGACGAGCAGTACTTC.

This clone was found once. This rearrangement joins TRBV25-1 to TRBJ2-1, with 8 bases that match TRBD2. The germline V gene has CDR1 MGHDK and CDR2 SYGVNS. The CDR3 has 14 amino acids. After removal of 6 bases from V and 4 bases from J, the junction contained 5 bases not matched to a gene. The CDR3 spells CASRGLVPYNEQFF. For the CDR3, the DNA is TGTGCCAGCAGGGGACTAGTACCTTACAATGAGCAGTTCTTC.

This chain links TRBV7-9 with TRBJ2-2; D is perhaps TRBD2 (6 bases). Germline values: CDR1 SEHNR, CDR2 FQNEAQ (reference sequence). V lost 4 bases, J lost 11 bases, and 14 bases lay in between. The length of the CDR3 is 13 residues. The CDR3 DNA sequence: TGTGCCAGCAGCTCGGGAGAGAACCCCGAGCTGTTTTTT. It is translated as CASSSGENPELFF. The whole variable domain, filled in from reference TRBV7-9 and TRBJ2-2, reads DTGVSQNPRHKITKRGQNVTFRCDPISEHNRLYWYRQTLGQGPEFLTYFQNEAQLEKSRLLSDRFSAERPKGSFSTLEIQRTEQGDSAMYLCASSSGENPELFFGEGSRLTVL.

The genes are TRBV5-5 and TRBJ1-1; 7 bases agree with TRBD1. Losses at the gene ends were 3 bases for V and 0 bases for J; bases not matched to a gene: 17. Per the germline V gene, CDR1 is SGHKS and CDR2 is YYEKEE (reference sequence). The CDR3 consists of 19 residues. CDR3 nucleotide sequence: TGTGCCAGCAGCTACCGGAGTTTGCAGGGGGTGAACATGAACACTGAAGCTTTCTTT. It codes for CASSYRSLQGVNMNTEAFF.

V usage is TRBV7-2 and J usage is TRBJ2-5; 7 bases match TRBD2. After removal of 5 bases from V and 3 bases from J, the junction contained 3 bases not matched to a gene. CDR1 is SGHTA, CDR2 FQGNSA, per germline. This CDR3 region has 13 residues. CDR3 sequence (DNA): TGTGCCAGCAGCCAGCGGGGTGAAGAGACCCAGTACTTC. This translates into CASSQRGEETQYF.

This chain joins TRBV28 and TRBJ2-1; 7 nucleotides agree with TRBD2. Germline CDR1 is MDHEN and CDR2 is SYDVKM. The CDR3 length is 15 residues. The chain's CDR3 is CVSASGRLLNNEQFF. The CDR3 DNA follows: TGTGTGAGCGCTTCCGGGAGGCTCCTCAACAATGAGCAGTTCTTC.

The CDR3 is CASSTTGERQPQHF. CDR3 coding DNA: TGTGCCAGCAGTACGACAGGGGAGCGTCAGCCCCAGCATTTT. The genes are TRBV2 and TRBJ1-5; 8 bases fit TRBD1. CDR3 length equals 14 residues. V trimming: 5 bases; J trimming: 6 bases; junction bases outside the gene matches: 6. Germline lookup yields CDR1 SNHLY and CDR2 FYNNEI.

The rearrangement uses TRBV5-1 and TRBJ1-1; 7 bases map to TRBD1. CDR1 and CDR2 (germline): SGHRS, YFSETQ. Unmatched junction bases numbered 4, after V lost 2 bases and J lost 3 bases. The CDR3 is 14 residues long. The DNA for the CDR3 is TGCGCCAGCAGCTTTAGGGGGCGGGACACTGAAGCTTTCTTT. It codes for CASSFRGRDTEAFF.

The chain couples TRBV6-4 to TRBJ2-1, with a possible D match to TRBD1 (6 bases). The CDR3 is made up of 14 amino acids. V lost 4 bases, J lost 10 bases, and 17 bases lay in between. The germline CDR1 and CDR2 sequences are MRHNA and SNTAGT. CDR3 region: CASSAQGGTHEQFF. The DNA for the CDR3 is TGTGCCAGCAGTGCCCAAGGGGGAACCCACGAGCAGTTCTTC.

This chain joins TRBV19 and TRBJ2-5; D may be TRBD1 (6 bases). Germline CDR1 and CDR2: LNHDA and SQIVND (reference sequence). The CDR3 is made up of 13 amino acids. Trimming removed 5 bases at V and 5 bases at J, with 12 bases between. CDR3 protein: CASSGQLWETQYF. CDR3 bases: TGTGCCAGTAGTGGACAGTTATGGGAGACCCAGTACTTC. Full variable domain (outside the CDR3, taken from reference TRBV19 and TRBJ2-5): DGGITQSPKYLFRKEGQNVTLSCEQNLNHDAMYWYRQDPGQGLRLIYYSQIVNDFQKGDIAEGYSVSREKKESFPLTVTSAQKNPTAFYLCASSGQLWETQYFGPGTRLLVL.